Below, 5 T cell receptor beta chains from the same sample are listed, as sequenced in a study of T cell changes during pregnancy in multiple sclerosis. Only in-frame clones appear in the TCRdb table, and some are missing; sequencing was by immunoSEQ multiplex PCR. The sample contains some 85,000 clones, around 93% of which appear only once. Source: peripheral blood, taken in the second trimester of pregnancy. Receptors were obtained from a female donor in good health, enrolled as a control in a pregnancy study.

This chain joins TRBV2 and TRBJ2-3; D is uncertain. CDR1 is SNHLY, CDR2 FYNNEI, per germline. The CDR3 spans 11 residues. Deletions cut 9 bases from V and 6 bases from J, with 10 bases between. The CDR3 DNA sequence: TGTGCCAGAATCTTAGAGGATACGCAGTATTTT. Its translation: CARILEDTQYF.

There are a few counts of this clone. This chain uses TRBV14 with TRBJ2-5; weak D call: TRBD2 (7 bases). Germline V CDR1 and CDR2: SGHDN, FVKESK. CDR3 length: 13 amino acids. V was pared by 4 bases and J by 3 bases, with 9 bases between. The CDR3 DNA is TGTGCCAGCAGCCGGGGGGGCAAAGAGACCCAGTACTTC. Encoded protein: CASSRGGKETQYF.

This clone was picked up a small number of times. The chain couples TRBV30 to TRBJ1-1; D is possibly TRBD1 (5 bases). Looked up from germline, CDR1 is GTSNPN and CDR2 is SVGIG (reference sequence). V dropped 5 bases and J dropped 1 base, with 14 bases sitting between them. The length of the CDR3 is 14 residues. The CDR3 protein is CAWGAGRENTEAFF. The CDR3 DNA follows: TGTGCCTGGGGGGCGGGAAGGGAGAACACTGAAGCTTTCTTT.

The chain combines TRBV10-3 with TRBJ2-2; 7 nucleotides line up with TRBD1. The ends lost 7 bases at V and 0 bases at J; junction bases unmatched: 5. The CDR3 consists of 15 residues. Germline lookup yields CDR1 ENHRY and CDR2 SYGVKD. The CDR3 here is CAINRDRPNTGELFF. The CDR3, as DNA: TGTGCCATCAATAGGGACAGACCGAACACCGGGGAGCTGTTTTTT.

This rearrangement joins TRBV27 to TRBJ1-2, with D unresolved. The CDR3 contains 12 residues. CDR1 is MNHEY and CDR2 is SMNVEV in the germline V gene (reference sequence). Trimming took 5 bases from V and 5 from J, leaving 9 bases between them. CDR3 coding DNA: TGTGCCAGCAGTCCCGGAGGGTATGGCTACACCTTC. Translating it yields CASSPGGYGYTF.